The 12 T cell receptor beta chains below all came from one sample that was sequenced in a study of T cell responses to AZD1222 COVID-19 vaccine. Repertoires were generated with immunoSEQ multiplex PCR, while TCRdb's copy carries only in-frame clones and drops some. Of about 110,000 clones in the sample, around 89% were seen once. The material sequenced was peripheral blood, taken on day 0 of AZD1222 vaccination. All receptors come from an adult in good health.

CDR3 coding DNA: TGTGCCAGCAGCTTACAGGGGCACGCCAACGAGCAGTACTTC. Residues: CASSLQGHANEQYF. The chain recombines TRBV7-3 with TRBJ2-7, with a tentative D call TRBD1 (6 bases). Germline V gene lookup returns CDR1 SGHTA and CDR2 FQGTGA. With 2 bases removed from V and 5 bases from J, the gap between germline ends came to 13 bases. The CDR3 is 14 amino acids.

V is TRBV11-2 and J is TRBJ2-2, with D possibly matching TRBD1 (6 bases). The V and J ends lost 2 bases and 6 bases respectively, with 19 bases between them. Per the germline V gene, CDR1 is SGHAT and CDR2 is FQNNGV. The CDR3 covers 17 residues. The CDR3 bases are TGTGCCAGCAGCTTACGCCCAGGGGTTTCATACGCCGGGGAGCTGTTTTTT. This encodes CASSLRPGVSYAGELFF. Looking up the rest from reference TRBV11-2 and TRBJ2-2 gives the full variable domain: EAGVAQSPRYKIIEKRQSVAFWCNPISGHATLYWYQQILGQGPKLLIQFQNNGVVDDSQLPKDRFSAERLKGVDSTLKIQPAKLEDSAVYLCASSLRPGVSYAGELFFGEGSRLTVL.

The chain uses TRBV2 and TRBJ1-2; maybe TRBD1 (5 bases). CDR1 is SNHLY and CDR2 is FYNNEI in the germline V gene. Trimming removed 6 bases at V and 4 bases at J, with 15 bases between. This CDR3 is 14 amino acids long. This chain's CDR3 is CASSFKRDGYGYTF. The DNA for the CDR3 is TGTGCCAGCAGCTTTAAACGGGACGGCTATGGCTACACCTTC.

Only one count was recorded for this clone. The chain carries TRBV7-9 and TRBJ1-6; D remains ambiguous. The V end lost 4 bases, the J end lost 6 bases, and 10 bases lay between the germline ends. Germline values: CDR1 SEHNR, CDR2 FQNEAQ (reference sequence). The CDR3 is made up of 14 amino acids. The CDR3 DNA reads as TGTGCCAGCAGCTCGACGGAGTTTAATTCACCCCTCCACTTT. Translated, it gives CASSSTEFNSPLHF.

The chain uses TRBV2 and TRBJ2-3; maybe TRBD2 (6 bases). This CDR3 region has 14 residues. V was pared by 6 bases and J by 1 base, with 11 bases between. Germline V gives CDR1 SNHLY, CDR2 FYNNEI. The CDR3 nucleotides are TGTGCCAGCAGGAGGGGCGGGGGCACAGATACGCAGTATTTT. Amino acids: CASRRGGGTDTQYF.

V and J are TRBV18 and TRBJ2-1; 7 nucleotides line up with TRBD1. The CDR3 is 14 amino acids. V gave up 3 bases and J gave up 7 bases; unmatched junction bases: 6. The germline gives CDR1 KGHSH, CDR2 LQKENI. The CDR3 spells CASSPWDRVNEQFF. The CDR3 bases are TGTGCCAGCTCACCCTGGGACAGAGTTAATGAGCAGTTCTTC.

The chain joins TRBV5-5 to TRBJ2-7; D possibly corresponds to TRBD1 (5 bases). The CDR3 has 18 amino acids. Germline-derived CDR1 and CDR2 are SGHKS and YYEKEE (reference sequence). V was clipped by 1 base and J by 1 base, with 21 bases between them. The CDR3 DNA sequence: TGTGCCAGCAGCTTGCTAAGTGCCGCGCCAGGGCAATCCTACGAGCAGTACTTC. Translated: CASSLLSAAPGQSYEQYF.

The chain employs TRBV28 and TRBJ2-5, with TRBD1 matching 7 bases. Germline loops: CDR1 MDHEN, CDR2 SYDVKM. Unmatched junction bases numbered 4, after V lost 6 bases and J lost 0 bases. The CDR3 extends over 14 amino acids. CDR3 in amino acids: CASRPQGYQETQYF. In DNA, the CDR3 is TGTGCCAGCAGACCACAGGGGTACCAAGAGACCCAGTACTTC.

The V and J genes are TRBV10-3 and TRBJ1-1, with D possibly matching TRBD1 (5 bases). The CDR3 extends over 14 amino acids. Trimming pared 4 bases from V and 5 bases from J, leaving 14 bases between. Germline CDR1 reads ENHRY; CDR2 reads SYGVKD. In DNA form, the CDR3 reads TGTGCCATCAGTGTTGGAGGGGAGAGGACTGAAGCTTTCTTT. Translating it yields CAISVGGERTEAFF.

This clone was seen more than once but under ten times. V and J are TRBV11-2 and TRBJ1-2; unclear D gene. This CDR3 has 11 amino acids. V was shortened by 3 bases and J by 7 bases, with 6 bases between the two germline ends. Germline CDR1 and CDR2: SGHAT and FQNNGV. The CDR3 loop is CASSFRGGYTF. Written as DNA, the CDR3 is TGTGCCAGCAGCTTTCGGGGTGGCTACACCTTC. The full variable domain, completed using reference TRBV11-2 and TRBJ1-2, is EAGVAQSPRYKIIEKRQSVAFWCNPISGHATLYWYQQILGQGPKLLIQFQNNGVVDDSQLPKDRFSAERLKGVDSTLKIQPAKLEDSAVYLCASSFRGGYTFGSGTRLTVV.

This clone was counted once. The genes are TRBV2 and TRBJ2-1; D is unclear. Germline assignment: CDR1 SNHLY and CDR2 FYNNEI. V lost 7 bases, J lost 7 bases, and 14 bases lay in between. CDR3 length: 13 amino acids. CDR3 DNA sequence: TGTGCCAGCATAACGCCTAGGGATAATGAGCAGTTCTTC. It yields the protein CASITPRDNEQFF. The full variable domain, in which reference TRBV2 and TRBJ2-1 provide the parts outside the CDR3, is EPEVTQTPSHQVTQMGQEVILRCVPISNHLYFYWYRQILGQKVEFLVSFYNNEISEKSEIFDDQFSVERPDGSNFTLKIRSTKLEDSAMYFCASITPRDNEQFFGPGTRLTVL.

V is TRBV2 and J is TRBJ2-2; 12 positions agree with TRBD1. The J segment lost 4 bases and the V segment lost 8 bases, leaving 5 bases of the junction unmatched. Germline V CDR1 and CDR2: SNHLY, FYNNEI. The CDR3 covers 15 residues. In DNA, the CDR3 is TGTGCCAGCCACGAGGGACAGGGGGCCACCGGGGAGCTGTTTTTT. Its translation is CASHEGQGATGELFF.